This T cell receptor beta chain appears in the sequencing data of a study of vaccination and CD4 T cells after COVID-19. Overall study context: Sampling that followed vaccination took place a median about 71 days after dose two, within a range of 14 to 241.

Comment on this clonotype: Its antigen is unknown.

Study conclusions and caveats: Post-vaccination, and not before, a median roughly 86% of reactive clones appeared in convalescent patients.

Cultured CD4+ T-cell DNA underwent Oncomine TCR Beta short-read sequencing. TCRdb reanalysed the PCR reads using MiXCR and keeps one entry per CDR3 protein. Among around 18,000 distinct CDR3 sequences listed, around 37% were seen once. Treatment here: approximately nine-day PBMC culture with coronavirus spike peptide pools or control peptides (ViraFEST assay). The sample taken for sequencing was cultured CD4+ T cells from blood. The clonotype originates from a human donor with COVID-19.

In DNA form, the CDR3 reads TGTGCCAGCAGCTCGGGGGGGACGTCCGCCTACGAGCAGTACTTC. It is translated as CASSSGGTSAYEQYF. V usage is TRBV7-2 and J usage is TRBJ2-7; TRBD2 matches at 8 bases. This CDR3 contains 15 residues. Germline CDR1 and CDR2: SGHTA and FQGNSA. V trimming: 4 bases; J trimming: 2 bases; junction bases outside the gene matches: 7.